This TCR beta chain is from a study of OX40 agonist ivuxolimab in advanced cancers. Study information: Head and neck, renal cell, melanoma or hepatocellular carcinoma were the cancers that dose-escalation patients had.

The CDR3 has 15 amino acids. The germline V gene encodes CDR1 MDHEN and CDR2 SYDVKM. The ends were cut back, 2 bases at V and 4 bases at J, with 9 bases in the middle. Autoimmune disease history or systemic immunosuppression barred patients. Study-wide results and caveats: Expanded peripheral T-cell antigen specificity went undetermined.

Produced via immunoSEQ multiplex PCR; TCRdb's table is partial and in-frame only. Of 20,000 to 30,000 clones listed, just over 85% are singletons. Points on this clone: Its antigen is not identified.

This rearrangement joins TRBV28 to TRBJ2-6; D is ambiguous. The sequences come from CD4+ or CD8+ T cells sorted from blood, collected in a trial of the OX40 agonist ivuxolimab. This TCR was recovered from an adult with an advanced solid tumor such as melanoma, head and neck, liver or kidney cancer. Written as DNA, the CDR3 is TGTGCCAGCAGTTTAGGGGATTCGGGGGCCAACGTCCTGACTTTC. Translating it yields CASSLGDSGANVLTF. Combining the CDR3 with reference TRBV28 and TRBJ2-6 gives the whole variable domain DVKVTQSSRYLVKRTGEKVFLECVQDMDHENMFWYRQDPGLGLRLIYFSYDVKMKEKGDIPEGYSVSREKKERFSLILESASTNQTSMYLCASSLGDSGANVLTFGAGSRLTVL.